This T cell receptor beta chain was recorded in a study of T cell changes during pregnancy in multiple sclerosis. The repertoire was sequenced with immunoSEQ multiplex PCR; TCRdb's copy has only in-frame clones and lacks some. The sample consists of more than 65,000 clones, approximately 91% of them appearing once. A single count supports this clone. The ends were cut back, 2 bases at V and 0 bases at J, with 11 bases in the middle. Germline values: CDR1 SGHRS, CDR2 YFSETQ. CDR3 length equals 15 residues. The rearrangement uses TRBV5-1 and TRBJ1-1; D is unresolved. The clonotype was recovered from a female donor with multiple sclerosis, enrolled in a pregnancy study. The sample was peripheral blood, taken in the first trimester of pregnancy. For the CDR3, the DNA is TGCGCCAGCAGCTTTACCGGGGAACTGAACACTGAAGCTTTCTTT. Encoded protein: CASSFTGELNTEAFF.